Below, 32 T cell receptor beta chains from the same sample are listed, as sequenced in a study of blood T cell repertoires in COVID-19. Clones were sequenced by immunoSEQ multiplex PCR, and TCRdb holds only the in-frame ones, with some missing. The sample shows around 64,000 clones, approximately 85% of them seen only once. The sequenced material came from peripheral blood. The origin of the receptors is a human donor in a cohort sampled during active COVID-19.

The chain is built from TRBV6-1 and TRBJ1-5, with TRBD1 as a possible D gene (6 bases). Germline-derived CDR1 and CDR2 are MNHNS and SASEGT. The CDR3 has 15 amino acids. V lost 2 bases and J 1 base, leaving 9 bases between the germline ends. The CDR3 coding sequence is TGTGCCAGCAGTGAAAGGGGGGGGAGCAATCAGCCCCAGCATTTT. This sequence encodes CASSERGGSNQPQHF.

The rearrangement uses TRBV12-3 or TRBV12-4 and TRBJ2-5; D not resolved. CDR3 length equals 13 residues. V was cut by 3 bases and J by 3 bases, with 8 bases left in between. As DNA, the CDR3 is TGTGCCAGCAGTTTGAGTTCAAAAGAGACCCAGTACTTC. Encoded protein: CASSLSSKETQYF.

The CDR3 DNA is TGTGCCAGCAGTCCGGGGGGGGTCGGCACCGGGGAGCTGTTTTTT. Amino acid sequence: CASSPGGVGTGELFF. V gene TRBV6-5 combines with J gene TRBJ2-2, with TRBD2 matching over 8 bases. The CDR3 is made up of 15 amino acids. V trimming: 5 bases; J trimming: 4 bases; junction bases outside the gene matches: 6. Germline V gene lookup returns CDR1 MNHEY and CDR2 SVGAGI.

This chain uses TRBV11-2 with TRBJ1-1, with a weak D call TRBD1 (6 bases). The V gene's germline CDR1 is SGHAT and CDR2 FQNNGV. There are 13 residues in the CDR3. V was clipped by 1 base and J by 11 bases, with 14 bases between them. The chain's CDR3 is CASSLGGHPVAFF. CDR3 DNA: TGTGCCAGCAGCTTAGGGGGGCACCCGGTGGCTTTCTTT.

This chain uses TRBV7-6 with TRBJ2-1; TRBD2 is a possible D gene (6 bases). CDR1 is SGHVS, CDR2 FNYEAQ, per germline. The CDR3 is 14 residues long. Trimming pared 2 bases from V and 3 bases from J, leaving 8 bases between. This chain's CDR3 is CASSLRRGYNEQFF. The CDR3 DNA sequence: TGTGCCAGCAGCTTAAGGCGGGGCTACAATGAGCAGTTCTTC.

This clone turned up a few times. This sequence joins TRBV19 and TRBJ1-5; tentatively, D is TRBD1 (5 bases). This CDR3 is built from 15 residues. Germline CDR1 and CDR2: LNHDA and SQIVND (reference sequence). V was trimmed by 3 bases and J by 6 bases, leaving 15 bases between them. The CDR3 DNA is TGTGCCAGTAGTATCCCTCAAGGGGTCGGTCAGCCCCAGCATTTT. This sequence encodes CASSIPQGVGQPQHF.

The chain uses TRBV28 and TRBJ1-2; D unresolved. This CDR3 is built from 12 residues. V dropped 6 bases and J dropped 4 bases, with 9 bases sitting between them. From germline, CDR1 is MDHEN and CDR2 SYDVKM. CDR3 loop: CASSSGIYGYTF. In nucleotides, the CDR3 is TGTGCCAGCAGCTCGGGGATCTATGGCTACACCTTC.

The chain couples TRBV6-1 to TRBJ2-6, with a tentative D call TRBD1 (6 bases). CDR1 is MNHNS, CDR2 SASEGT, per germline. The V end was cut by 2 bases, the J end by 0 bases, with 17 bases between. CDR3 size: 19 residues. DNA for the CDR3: TGTGCCAGCAGTGAAAGACCGACAGGAGTTAACTCTGGGGCCAACGTCCTGACTTTC. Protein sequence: CASSERPTGVNSGANVLTF.

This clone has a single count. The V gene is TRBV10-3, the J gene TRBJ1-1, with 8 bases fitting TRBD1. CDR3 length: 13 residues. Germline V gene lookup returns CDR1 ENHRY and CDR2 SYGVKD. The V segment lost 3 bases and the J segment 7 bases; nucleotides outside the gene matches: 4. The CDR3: CAISDRGLGEAFF. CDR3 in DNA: TGTGCCATCAGTGACAGGGGGCTAGGTGAAGCTTTCTTT.

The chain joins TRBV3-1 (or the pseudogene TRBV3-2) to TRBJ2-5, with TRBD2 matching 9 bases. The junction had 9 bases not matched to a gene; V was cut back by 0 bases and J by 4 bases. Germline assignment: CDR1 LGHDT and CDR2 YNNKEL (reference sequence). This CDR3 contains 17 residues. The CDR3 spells CASSQDGLAGYLETQYF. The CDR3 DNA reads TGTGCCAGCAGCCAAGATGGTCTAGCGGGGTATCTAGAGACCCAGTACTTC.

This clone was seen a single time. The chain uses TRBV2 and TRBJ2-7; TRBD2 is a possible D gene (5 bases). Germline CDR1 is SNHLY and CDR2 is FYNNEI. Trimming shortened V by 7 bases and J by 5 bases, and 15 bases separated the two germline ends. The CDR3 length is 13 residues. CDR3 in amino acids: CASMEERSDEQYV. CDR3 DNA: TGTGCCAGCATGGAGGAACGTAGCGACGAGCAGTACGTC.

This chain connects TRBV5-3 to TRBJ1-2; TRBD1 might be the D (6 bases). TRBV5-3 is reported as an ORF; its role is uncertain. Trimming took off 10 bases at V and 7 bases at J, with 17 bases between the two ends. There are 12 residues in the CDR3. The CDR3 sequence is CACTQGDGGYTF. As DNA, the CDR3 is TGTGCCTGTACACAGGGCGATGGTGGCTACACCTTC.

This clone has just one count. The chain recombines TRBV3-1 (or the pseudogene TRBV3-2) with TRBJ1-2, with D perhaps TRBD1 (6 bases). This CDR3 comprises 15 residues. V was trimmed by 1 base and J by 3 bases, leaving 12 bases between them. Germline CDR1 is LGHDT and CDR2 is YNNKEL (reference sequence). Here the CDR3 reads CASSQGGTPYYGYTF. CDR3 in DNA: TGTGCCAGCAGCCAAGGTGGGACACCATACTATGGCTACACCTTC.

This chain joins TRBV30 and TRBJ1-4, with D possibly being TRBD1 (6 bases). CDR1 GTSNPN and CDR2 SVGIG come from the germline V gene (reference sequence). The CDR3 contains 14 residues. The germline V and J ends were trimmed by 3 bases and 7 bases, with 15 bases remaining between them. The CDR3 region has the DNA TGTGCCTGGAGCCCCGTGGGGGCGCGTGAAAAACTGTTTTTT. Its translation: CAWSPVGAREKLFF. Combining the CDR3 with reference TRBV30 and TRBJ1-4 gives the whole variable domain SQTIHQWPATLVQPVGSPLSLECTVEGTSNPNLYWYRQAAGRGLQLLFYSVGIGQISSEVPQNLSASRPQDRQFILSSKKLLLSDSGFYLCAWSPVGAREKLFFGSGTQLSVL.

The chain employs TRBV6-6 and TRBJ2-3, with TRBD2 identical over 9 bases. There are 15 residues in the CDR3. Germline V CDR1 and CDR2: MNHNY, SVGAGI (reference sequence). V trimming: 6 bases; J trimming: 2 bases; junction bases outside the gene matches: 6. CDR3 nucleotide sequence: TGTGCCAGCAGGGTAGCGGGGGCTCACACAGATACGCAGTATTTT. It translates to CASRVAGAHTDTQYF.

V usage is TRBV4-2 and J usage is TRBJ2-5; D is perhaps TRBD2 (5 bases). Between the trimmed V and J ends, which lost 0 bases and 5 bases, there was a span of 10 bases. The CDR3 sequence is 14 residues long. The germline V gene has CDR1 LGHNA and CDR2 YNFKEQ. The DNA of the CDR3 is TGTGCCAGCAGCCAAGAAGGGCGGGTGGAGACCCAGTACTTC. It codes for CASSQEGRVETQYF.

The CDR3: CASSEIAGGLETQYF. The CDR3 coding sequence is TGTGCCAGCAGTGAGATAGCGGGGGGGCTGGAGACCCAGTACTTC. The chain joins TRBV6-1 to TRBJ2-5, with 11 positions matching TRBD2. Germline loops: CDR1 MNHNS, CDR2 SASEGT. The CDR3 is 15 amino acids. Germline trimming cut 3 bases from V and 5 bases from J; bases unmatched to any gene: 5.

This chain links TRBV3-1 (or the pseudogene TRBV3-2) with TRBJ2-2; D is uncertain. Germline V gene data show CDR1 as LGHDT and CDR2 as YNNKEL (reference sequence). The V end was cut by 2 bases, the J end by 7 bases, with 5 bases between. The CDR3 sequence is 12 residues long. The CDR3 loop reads CASSQLVGELFF. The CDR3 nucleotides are TGTGCCAGCAGCCAATTAGTCGGGGAGCTGTTTTTT.

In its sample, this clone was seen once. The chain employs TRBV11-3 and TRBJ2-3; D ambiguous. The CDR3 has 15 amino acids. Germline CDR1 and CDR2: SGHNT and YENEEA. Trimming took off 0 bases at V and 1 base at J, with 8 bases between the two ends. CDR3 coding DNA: TGTGCCAGCAGCTTAGACCCGGTGGGCACAGATACGCAGTATTTT. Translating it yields CASSLDPVGTDTQYF. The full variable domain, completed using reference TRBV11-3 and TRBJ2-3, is EAGVVQSPRYKIIEKKQPVAFWCNPISGHNTLYWYLQNLGQGPELLIRYENEEAVDDSQLPKDRFSAERLKGVDSTLKIQPAELGDSAVYLCASSLDPVGTDTQYFGPGTRLTVL.

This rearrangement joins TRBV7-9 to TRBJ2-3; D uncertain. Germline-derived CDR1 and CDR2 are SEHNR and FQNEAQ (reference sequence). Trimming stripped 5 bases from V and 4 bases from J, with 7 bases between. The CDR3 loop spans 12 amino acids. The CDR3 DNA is TGTGCCAGCAGCGCGCTAGCAGATACGCAGTATTTT. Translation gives CASSALADTQYF.

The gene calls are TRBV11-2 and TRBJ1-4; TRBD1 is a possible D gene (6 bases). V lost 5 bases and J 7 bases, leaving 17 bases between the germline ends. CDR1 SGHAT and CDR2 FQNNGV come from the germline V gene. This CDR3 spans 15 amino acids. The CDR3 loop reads CASSPNGGRREKLFF. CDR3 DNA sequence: TGTGCCAGCAGCCCTAATGGGGGCAGGCGTGAAAAACTGTTTTTT.

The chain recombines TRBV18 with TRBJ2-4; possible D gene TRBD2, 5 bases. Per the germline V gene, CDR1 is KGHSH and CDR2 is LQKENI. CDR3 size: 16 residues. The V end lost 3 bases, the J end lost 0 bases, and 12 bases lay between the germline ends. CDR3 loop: CASSPPGVRAKNIQYF. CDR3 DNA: TGTGCCAGCTCACCCCCCGGGGTACGAGCCAAAAACATTCAGTACTTC. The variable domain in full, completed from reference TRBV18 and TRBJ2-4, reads NAGVMQNPRHLVRRRGQEARLRCSPMKGHSHVYWYRQLPEEGLKFMVYLQKENIIDESGMPKERFSAEFPKEGPSILRIQQVVRGDSAAYFCASSPPGVRAKNIQYFGAGTRLSVL.

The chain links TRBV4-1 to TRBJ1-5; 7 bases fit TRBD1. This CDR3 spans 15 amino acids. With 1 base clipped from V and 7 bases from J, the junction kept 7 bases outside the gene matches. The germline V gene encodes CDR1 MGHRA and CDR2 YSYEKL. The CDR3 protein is CASSQGQGGWQPQHF. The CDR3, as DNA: TGCGCCAGCAGCCAAGGACAGGGAGGTTGGCAGCCCCAGCATTTT.

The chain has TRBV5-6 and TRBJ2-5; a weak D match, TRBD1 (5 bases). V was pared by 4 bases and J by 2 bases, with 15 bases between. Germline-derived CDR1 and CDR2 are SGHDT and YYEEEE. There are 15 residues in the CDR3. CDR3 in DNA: TGTGCCAGCAGCCGTTCAATGGGGCAACAAGAGACCCAGTACTTC. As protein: CASSRSMGQQETQYF.

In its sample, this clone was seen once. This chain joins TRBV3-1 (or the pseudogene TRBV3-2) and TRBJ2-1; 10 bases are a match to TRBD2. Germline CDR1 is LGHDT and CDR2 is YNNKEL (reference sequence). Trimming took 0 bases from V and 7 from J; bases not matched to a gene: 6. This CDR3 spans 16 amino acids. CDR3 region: CASSQDPSGGVNEQFF. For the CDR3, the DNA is TGTGCCAGCAGCCAAGATCCCAGCGGGGGGGTTAATGAGCAGTTCTTC.

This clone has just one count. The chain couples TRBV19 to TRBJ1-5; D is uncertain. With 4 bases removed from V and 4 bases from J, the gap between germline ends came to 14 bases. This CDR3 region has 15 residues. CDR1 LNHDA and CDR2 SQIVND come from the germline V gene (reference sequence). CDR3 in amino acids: CASSSLRDVNQPQHF. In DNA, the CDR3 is TGTGCCAGTAGTAGTCTACGGGATGTTAATCAGCCCCAGCATTTT.

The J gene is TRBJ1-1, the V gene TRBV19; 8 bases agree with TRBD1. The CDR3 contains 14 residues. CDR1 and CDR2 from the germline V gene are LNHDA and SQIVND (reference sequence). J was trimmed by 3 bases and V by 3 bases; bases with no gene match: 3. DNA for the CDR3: TGTGCCAGTAGTATTACAGGGGGGCACACTGAAGCTTTCTTT. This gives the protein CASSITGGHTEAFF.

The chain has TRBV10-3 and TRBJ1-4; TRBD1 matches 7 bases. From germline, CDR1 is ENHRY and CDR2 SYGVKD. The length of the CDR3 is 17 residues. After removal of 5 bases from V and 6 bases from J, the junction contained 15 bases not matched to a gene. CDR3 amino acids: CAISRGRAFGEHEKLFF. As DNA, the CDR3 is TGTGCCATCAGTAGGGGGCGAGCATTTGGGGAGCATGAAAAACTGTTTTTT.

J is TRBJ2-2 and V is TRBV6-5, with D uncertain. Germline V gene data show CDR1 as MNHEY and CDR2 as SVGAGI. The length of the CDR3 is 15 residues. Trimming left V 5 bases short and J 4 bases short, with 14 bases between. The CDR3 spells CASSREPSPTGELFF. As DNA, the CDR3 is TGTGCCAGCAGTCGAGAACCTTCTCCCACCGGGGAGCTGTTTTTT.

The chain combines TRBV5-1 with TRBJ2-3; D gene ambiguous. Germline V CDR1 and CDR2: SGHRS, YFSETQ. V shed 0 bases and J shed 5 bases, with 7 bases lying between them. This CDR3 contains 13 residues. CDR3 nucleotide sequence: TGCGCCAGCAGCTTGGTCGTCGGAGATACGCAGTATTTT. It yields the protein CASSLVVGDTQYF. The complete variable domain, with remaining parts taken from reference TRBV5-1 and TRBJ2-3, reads KAGVTQTPRYLIKTRGQQVTLSCSPISGHRSVSWYQQTPGQGLQFLFEYFSETQRNKGNFPGRFSGRQFSNSRSEMNVSTLELGDSALYLCASSLVVGDTQYFGPGTRLTVL.

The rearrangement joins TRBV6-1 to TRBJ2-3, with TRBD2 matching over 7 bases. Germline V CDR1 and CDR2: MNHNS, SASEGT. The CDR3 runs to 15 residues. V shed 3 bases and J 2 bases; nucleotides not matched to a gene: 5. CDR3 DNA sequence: TGTGCCAGCAGTGAGGGCGGGAGCCCCACAGATACGCAGTATTTT. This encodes CASSEGGSPTDTQYF.

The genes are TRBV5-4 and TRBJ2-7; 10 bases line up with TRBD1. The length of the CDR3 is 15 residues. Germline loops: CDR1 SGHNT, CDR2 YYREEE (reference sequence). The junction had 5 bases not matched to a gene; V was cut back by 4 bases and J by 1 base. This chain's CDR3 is CASSGRDRGSYEQYF. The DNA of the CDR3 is TGTGCCAGCAGCGGGCGGGACAGGGGTTCCTACGAGCAGTACTTC.